This is a list of T cell receptor beta chains from one sample in a study of blood T cell repertoires in COVID-19. Sequenced by immunoSEQ multiplex PCR; TCRdb stores in-frame clones only, minus some. In the table there are about 230,000 clones, around 84% of which are singletons. The specimen was peripheral blood. All receptors derive from a man in his forties or fifties who had recovered from COVID-19. The CDR3 runs from the conserved cysteine through the conserved F or W. The D gene is left open where the match is weak. Expanded clones are given a class, and other clones once, few, many or no size at all.

j_call | clone_size | d_call | v_call | cdr3_aa | cdr3_nt
TRBJ2-5 | NA | TRBD1 | TRBV5-1 | CASSPDRGWQETQYF | TGCGCCAGCAGCCCGGACAGGGGATGGCAAGAGACCCAGTACTTC
TRBJ1-2 | NA | NA | TRBV6-5 | CASSKQGFYGYTF | TGTGCCAGCAGTAAACAGGGATTCTATGGCTACACCTTC
TRBJ1-5 | NA | NA | TRBV7-6 | CASSLAFGGLDEPQHF | TGTGCCAGCAGCTTAGCGTTCGGGGGGCTCGATGAGCCCCAGCATTTT
TRBJ2-3 | NA | NA | TRBV9 | CASSVVTDTQYF | TGTGCCAGCAGCGTAGTAACAGATACGCAGTATTTT
TRBJ1-5 | NA | NA | TRBV6-6 | CASRMADQPQHF | TGTGCCAGCAGAATGGCCGATCAGCCCCAGCATTTT
TRBJ1-2 | NA | NA | TRBV6-1 | CASSDTNYGYTF | TGTGCCAGCAGTGACACTAACTATGGCTACACCTTC
TRBJ1-2 | NA | NA | TRBV9 | CASSLFWRGKGYTF | TGTGCCAGCAGCCTGTTCTGGAGGGGTAAAGGCTACACCTTC
TRBJ1-1 | NA | NA | TRBV12-5 | CASAPTVNTEAFF | TGTGCTAGTGCCCCGACAGTTAACACTGAAGCTTTCTTT
TRBJ1-1 | NA | NA | TRBV27 | CASSFFRGTEAFF | TGTGCCAGCAGTTTTTTCCGAGGCACTGAAGCTTTCTTT
TRBJ2-5 | few | NA | TRBV19 | CASSPWAGKETQYF | TGTGCCAGTAGTCCTTGGGCAGGCAAAGAGACCCAGTACTTC
TRBJ1-5 | once | TRBD1 | TRBV24-1 | CATEPQGAAPWQPQHF | TGTGCCACCGAGCCACAGGGGGCGGCACCTTGGCAGCCCCAGCATTTT
TRBJ2-3 | NA | NA | TRBV4-3 | CASSKLTPISGVTDTQYF | TGCGCCAGCAGCAAACTTACTCCGATTAGCGGAGTTACAGATACGCAGTATTTT
TRBJ2-5 | NA | NA | TRBV27 | CASSLRHTRGDQETQYF | TGTGCCAGCAGTTTACGTCACACTCGAGGAGACCAAGAGACCCAGTACTTC
TRBJ1-4 | few | TRBD1 | TRBV7-9 | CASSRSRDSTNEKLFF | TGTGCCAGCAGCAGATCCCGGGACAGCACTAATGAAAAACTGTTTTTT
TRBJ2-7 | many | NA | TRBV15 | CATSRGGGVYEQYF | TGTGCCACCAGCAGAGGAGGCGGGGTCTACGAGCAGTACTTC
TRBJ1-6 | NA | TRBD1 | TRBV27 | CASSLFSGTGNSPLHF | TGTGCCAGCAGTTTATTCTCCGGGACAGGGAACTCACCCCTCCACTTT
TRBJ1-2 | NA | NA | TRBV4-3 | CASSQPRETRSGYTF | TGCGCCAGCAGCCAACCTAGAGAGACTCGGAGCGGCTACACCTTC
TRBJ1-2 | NA | NA | TRBV9 | CASSQVVIPLYGYTF | TGTGCCAGCAGCCAAGTAGTGATACCCTTATATGGCTACACCTTC
TRBJ2-1 | NA | TRBD2 | TRBV2 | CASSQGLAASYNEQFF | TGTGCCAGCAGCCAGGGACTAGCGGCCTCCTACAATGAGCAGTTCTTC
TRBJ2-5 | once | TRBD2 | TRBV30 | CAWSVSLSGRRETQYF | TGTGCCTGGAGTGTCTCTCTTAGCGGGAGGAGGGAGACCCAGTACTTC
TRBJ1-2 | NA | TRBD1 | TRBV5-4 | CASSWTKAGGARGYTF | TGTGCCAGCAGCTGGACCAAGGCAGGGGGCGCGCGGGGCTACACCTTC
TRBJ1-3 | few | TRBD1 | TRBV10-3 | CAISQGAKDTIYF | TGTGCCATCAGCCAGGGGGCGAAGGACACCATATATTTT
TRBJ2-7 | NA | NA | TRBV14 | CASSRQGLFYEQYF | TGTGCCAGCTCAAGACAGGGACTGTTCTACGAGCAGTACTTC
TRBJ2-2 | NA | NA | TRBV6-5 | CASSYNRDTGELFF | TGTGCCAGCAGTTATAACAGGGATACCGGGGAGCTGTTTTTT
TRBJ2-1 | NA | NA | TRBV5-1 | CASSLSSVDNEQFF | TGCGCCAGCAGCTTGTCCTCGGTGGACAATGAGCAGTTCTTC
TRBJ2-1 | NA | TRBD2 | TRBV9 | CASSSPGLAGVVSYNEQFF | TGTGCCAGCAGCTCACCGGGACTAGCGGGAGTAGTATCCTACAATGAGCAGTTCTTC
TRBJ1-2 | once | TRBD1 | TRBV7-9 | CASSHRGQASYTF | TGTGCCAGCAGCCATAGGGGGCAGGCTAGCTACACCTTC
TRBJ1-2 | NA | NA | TRBV9 | CASSPEDGVAYGYTF | TGTGCCAGCAGCCCAGAAGACGGGGTGGCCTATGGCTACACCTTC
TRBJ2-7 | once | NA | TRBV10-3 | CAISSKTGGTAAEQYF | TGTGCCATCAGTTCAAAGACAGGAGGAACGGCGGCCGAGCAGTACTTC
TRBJ2-1 | NA | NA | TRBV5-5 | CASSLVQGTYNEQFF | TGTGCCAGCAGCTTGGTACAGGGTACCTACAATGAGCAGTTCTTC
TRBJ2-5 | NA | TRBD2 | TRBV7-9 | CASSPLAGMGETQYF | TGTGCCAGCAGTCCCCTAGCGGGAATGGGAGAGACCCAGTACTTC
TRBJ2-3 | few | TRBD2 | TRBV3-1/TRBV3-2 | CASSDRLAGDFFDTDTQYF | TGTGCCAGCAGCGATCGTCTGGCGGGGGACTTCTTTGACACAGATACGCAGTATTTT
TRBJ1-4 | NA | NA | TRBV4-3 | CASSQNQRGGNEKLFF | TGCGCCAGCAGCCAAAACCAGCGGGGGGGTAATGAAAAACTGTTTTTT
TRBJ2-7 | NA | NA | TRBV10-1 | CASSPQGGDEQYF | TGCGCCAGCAGTCCTCAGGGGGGAGACGAGCAGTACTTC
TRBJ2-7 | once | NA | TRBV13 | CASSTRGEQYF | TGTGCCAGCAGCACAAGAGGCGAGCAGTACTTC
TRBJ1-1 | NA | NA | TRBV5-6 | CASSFSGAVGAFF | TGTGCCAGCAGCTTTTCAGGGGCGGTAGGAGCTTTCTTT
TRBJ2-3 | NA | NA | TRBV11-2 | CASSLGLDTDTQYF | TGTGCCAGCAGCTTAGGACTTGACACAGATACGCAGTATTTT
TRBJ1-1 | NA | NA | TRBV7-9 | CASSHPQAYTEAFF | TGTGCCAGCAGCCACCCCCAGGCGTACACTGAAGCTTTCTTT
TRBJ2-7 | NA | NA | TRBV4-1 | CASSQVTSPSYEQYF | TGCGCCAGCAGCCAAGTGACATCTCCTTCCTACGAGCAGTACTTC
TRBJ1-4 | NA | NA | TRBV12-3/TRBV12-4 | CASSLAQGEKLFF | TGTGCCAGCAGTTTGGCACAGGGCGAAAAACTGTTTTTT
TRBJ1-1 | NA | TRBD1 | TRBV3-1/TRBV3-2 | CASSQEVSVGTGATEAFF | TGTGCCAGCAGCCAAGAGGTTTCCGTCGGGACAGGGGCCACTGAAGCTTTCTTT
TRBJ2-7 | NA | TRBD1 | TRBV9 | CASSPAGTGGRIYEQYF | TGTGCCAGCAGCCCCGCCGGGACAGGGGGTAGGATTTACGAGCAGTACTTC